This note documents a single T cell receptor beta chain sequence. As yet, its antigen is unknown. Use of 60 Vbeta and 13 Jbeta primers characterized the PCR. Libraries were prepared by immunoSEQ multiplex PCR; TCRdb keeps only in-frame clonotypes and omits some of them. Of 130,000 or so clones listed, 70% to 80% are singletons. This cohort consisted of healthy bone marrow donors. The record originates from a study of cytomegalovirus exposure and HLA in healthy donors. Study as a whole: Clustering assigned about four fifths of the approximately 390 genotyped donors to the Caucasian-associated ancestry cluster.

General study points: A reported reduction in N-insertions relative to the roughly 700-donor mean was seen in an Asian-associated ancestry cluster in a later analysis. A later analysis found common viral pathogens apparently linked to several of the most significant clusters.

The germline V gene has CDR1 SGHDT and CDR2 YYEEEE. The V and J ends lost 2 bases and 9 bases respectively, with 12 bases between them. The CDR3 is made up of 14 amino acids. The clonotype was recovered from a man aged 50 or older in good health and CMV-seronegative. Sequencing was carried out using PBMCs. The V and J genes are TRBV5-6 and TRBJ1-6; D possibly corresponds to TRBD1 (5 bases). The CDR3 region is CASSFQGTGSPLHF. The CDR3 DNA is TGTGCCAGCAGCTTTCAGGGTACAGGTTCACCCCTCCACTTT. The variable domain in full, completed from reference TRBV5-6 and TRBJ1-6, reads DAGVTQSPTHLIKTRGQQVTLRCSPKSGHDTVSWYQQALGQGPQFIFQYYEEEERQRGNFPDRFSGHQFPNYSSELNVNALLLGDSALYLCASSFQGTGSPLHFGNGTRLTVT.